A selection of T cell receptor beta chains follows, all from one sample in a study of T cell repertoires in cytomegalovirus infection. TCRdb re-analysed the reads in MiXCR, keeping a single row per CDR3 protein. This sample has about 310,000 distinct CDR3 sequences; roughly 25% occur once, and the top ten carry about 14%. The antigens for these receptors are not known. This specimen consisted of cultured PBMCs, obtained from culture after CMV antigen stimulation. These receptors were obtained from a human donor in good health (CMV status not recorded). Some clones in this sample may be carry-over from other donors' samples. Both conserved end residues are part of each CDR3. D genes are given only for firm matches. Not all rows give a size; the values are once, few, many and, for expanded clones, a class.

clone size | J gene | D gene | V gene | CDR3 protein | CDR3 DNA
- | TRBJ2-7 | - | TRBV7-2 | CASSLARQLSYEQYF | TGTGCCAGCAGCTTAGCGCGCCAGCTTTCCTACGAGCAGTACTTC
- | TRBJ1-2 | TRBD1 | TRBV29-1 | CSVEGPRQGARYGYTF | TGCAGCGTTGAAGGTCCACGACAGGGGGCCCGGTATGGCTACACCTTC
few | TRBJ2-5 | - | TRBV29-1 | CSGARVGYQETQYF | TGCAGCGGGGCCCGAGTGGGGTACCAAGAGACCCAGTACTTC
- | TRBJ1-3 | - | TRBV27 | CASSPLGYGNTIYF | TGTGCCAGCAGCCCCCTTGGGTATGGAAACACCATATATTTT
- | TRBJ2-3 | - | TRBV12-3/TRBV12-4 | CASSPLVDTQYF | TGTGCCAGCAGTCCCCTAGTGGATACGCAGTATTTT
few | TRBJ2-1 | - | TRBV11-2 | CASTPGVYSSYNEQFF | TGTGCCAGCACCCCCGGAGTTTATAGCTCCTACAATGAGCAGTTCTTC
- | TRBJ2-5 | TRBD2 | TRBV29-1 | CSVGASGNQETQYF | TGCAGCGTTGGGGCTAGCGGGAACCAAGAGACCCAGTACTTC
- | TRBJ2-5 | TRBD2 | TRBV12-3/TRBV12-4 | CASRLGTSGSEETQYF | TGTGCCAGCAGGCTCGGGACTAGCGGGAGTGAAGAGACCCAGTACTTC
- | TRBJ2-1 | - | TRBV3-1 | CASSSTEYNEQFF | TGTGCCAGCAGCTCGACTGAGTACAATGAGCAGTTCTTC
- | TRBJ2-1 | TRBD2 | TRBV20-1 | CSAPEAGPTDEQFF | TGCAGTGCTCCCGAAGCGGGGCCCACCGATGAGCAGTTCTTC
- | TRBJ2-3 | - | TRBV4-3 | CASSLSEGISDTQYF | TGCGCCAGCAGCCTCTCGGAGGGGATTTCAGATACGCAGTATTTT
few | TRBJ2-2 | TRBD1 | TRBV5-6 | CASSPGTVSAGELFF | TGTGCCAGCAGTCCAGGGACAGTATCAGCCGGGGAGCTGTTTTTT
- | TRBJ1-2 | TRBD1 | TRBV19 | CASSRDRVYGYTF | TGTGCCAGTAGTAGGGACAGGGTCTATGGCTACACCTTC
- | TRBJ2-1 | - | TRBV20-1 | CSARLTYNEQFF | TGCAGTGCTAGACTAACATACAATGAGCAGTTCTTC
many | TRBJ1-1 | - | TRBV12-3/TRBV12-4 | CASSLRTEAFF | TGTGCCAGCAGTTTGCGCACTGAAGCTTTCTTT
few | TRBJ2-3 | - | TRBV7-2 | CASSLSYLAEDTQYF | TGTGCCAGCAGCTTATCGTACCTAGCCGAAGATACGCAGTATTTT
many | TRBJ2-1 | - | TRBV7-8 | CASSLRQGNEQFF | TGTGCCAGCAGCTTACGGCAGGGAAATGAGCAGTTCTTC
- | TRBJ2-2 | TRBD2 | TRBV6-2/TRBV6-3 | CASRAAGISSGELFF | TGTGCCAGCAGGGCAGCGGGAATTTCGTCCGGGGAGCTGTTTTTT
- | TRBJ1-1 | - | TRBV7-9 | CASRPNTEAFF | TGTGCCAGCAGGCCGAACACTGAAGCTTTCTTT
few | TRBJ2-7 | TRBD2 | TRBV6-2/TRBV6-3 | CASTKAGGHAYEQYF | TGTGCCAGCACCAAAGCGGGAGGACACGCCTACGAGCAGTACTTC
- | TRBJ1-2 | - | TRBV29-1 | CSVRQGYTF | TGCAGCGTAAGACAGGGCTACACCTTC
few | TRBJ2-3 | TRBD2 | TRBV6-6 | CASRLAGSEADTQYF | TGTGCCAGTAGGCTAGCGGGTTCCGAGGCAGATACGCAGTATTTT
many | TRBJ2-4 | TRBD2 | TRBV7-2 | CASSSFKGLAGVQAKNIQYF | TGTGCCAGCAGCTCATTTAAGGGACTAGCGGGAGTTCAAGCCAAAAACATTCAGTACTTC
few | TRBJ2-7 | TRBD1 | TRBV28 | CASSLGTGRSYEQYF | TGTGCCAGCAGTTTAGGGACAGGGAGGTCCTACGAGCAGTACTTC
once | TRBJ2-2 | - | TRBV6-5 | CASSYGTEEELFF | TGTGCCAGCAGTTACGGAACAGAAGAGGAGCTGTTTTTT
many | TRBJ2-3 | TRBD2 | TRBV7-9 | CASSSPGTSNADTQYF | TGTGCCAGCAGCTCCCCCGGGACTAGCAACGCAGATACGCAGTATTTT
- | TRBJ1-2 | TRBD1 | TRBV28 | CASSLLDRDNYGYTF | TGTGCCAGCAGTTTATTGGACAGGGACAACTATGGCTACACCTTC
many | TRBJ2-3 | - | TRBV7-2 | CASSLEASRLSDTQYF | TGTGCCAGCAGCTTAGAGGCTAGCAGGCTCTCTGATACGCAGTATTTT
few | TRBJ1-5 | TRBD1 | TRBV6-1 | CASTGTGVLNNQPQHF | TGTGCCTCCACCGGGACAGGGGTTCTGAACAATCAGCCCCAGCATTTT
- | TRBJ2-1 | - | TRBV7-3 | CASSSTPSPYNEQFF | TGTGCCAGCAGCTCTACCCCTTCCCCCTACAATGAGCAGTTCTTC
many | TRBJ2-3 | TRBD1 | TRBV7-2 | CASSTGTGGRGQYF | TGTGCCAGCAGCACCGGGACAGGGGGCCGAGGGCAGTATTTT
many | TRBJ2-1 | - | TRBV7-8 | CASRPTDYNEQFF | TGTGCCAGCAGGCCGACGGACTACAATGAGCAGTTCTTC
- | TRBJ2-7 | TRBD1 | TRBV28 | CASSLIGLRDSTYEQYF | TGTGCCAGCAGTTTAATAGGACTCCGGGACAGTACCTACGAGCAGTACTTC
many | TRBJ2-2 | - | TRBV12-3/TRBV12-4 | CASSPLGPGELFF | TGTGCCAGCAGTCCCCTCGGGCCCGGGGAGCTGTTTTTT
few | TRBJ2-7 | TRBD1 | TRBV5-4 | CASSRRGTDYEQYF | TGTGCCAGCAGCAGGCGTGGGACAGACTACGAGCAGTACTTC
- | TRBJ2-1 | - | TRBV15 | CATSRVGRYNEQFF | TGTGCCACCAGCAGAGTGGGCCGGTACAATGAGCAGTTCTTC
- | TRBJ2-2 | TRBD2 | TRBV13 | CASSLFVASGSRTGELFF | TGTGCCAGCAGCTTGTTCGTGGCTAGCGGGAGTAGGACCGGGGAGCTGTTTTTT
- | TRBJ2-2 | TRBD1 | TRBV7-2 | CASGRQGDKTGELFF | TGTGCCAGCGGGAGACAGGGGGATAAAACCGGGGAGCTGTTTTTT
once | TRBJ2-1 | TRBD2 | TRBV10-3 | CAITDGGGAERYNEQFF | TGTGCCATCACCGACGGGGGGGGGGCAGAAAGGTACAATGAGCAGTTCTTC
few | TRBJ2-1 | - | TRBV4-3 | CASSQASGVSNNEQFF | TGCGCCAGCAGCCAAGCTTCGGGAGTCTCTAACAATGAGCAGTTCTTC
few | TRBJ2-7 | - | TRBV11-2 | CASSLDQGISYSYEQYF | TGTGCCAGCAGCTTAGACCAAGGAATCTCATACTCCTACGAGCAGTACTTC
few | TRBJ1-3 | - | TRBV7-8 | CASSPWGQFGNTIYF | TGTGCCAGCAGCCCGTGGGGGCAATTCGGAAACACCATATATTTT
- | TRBJ1-1 | - | TRBV19 | CASNRQGWVNTEAFF | TGTGCCAGTAACCGTCAGGGGTGGGTGAACACTGAAGCTTTCTTT
- | TRBJ1-1 | - | TRBV29-1 | CSVRTGLNTEAFF | TGCAGCGTTAGAACAGGGCTAAACACTGAAGCTTTCTTT
few | TRBJ1-2 | TRBD1 | TRBV20-1 | CSASAGGSGTF | TGCAGTGCTAGTGCAGGGGGCTCAGGCACCTTC
once | TRBJ2-2 | TRBD2 | TRBV7-2 | CASSYVLTSTNTGELFF | TGTGCCAGCAGCTACGTGTTGACTAGCACTAACACCGGGGAGCTGTTTTTT
- | TRBJ1-1 | TRBD1 | TRBV2 | CASSKRTGGSEAFF | TGTGCCAGCAGCAAAAGGACAGGGGGCTCTGAAGCTTTCTTT
- | TRBJ2-1 | - | TRBV19 | CASSMTGISNEQFF | TGTGCCAGTAGTATGACAGGTATCAGCAATGAGCAGTTCTTC
- | TRBJ2-1 | - | TRBV5-1 | CASSFRGRAGDYNEQFF | TGCGCCAGCAGCTTCAGGGGGAGGGCCGGGGATTACAATGAGCAGTTCTTC
few | TRBJ2-1 | - | TRBV5-4 | CASSLEASRSSYNEQFF | TGTGCCAGCAGCTTGGAGGCCTCTCGGAGCTCCTACAATGAGCAGTTCTTC
- | TRBJ2-1 | - | TRBV19 | CASSRRTGYNEQFF | TGTGCCAGTAGCCGGAGAACAGGGTACAATGAGCAGTTCTTC
- | TRBJ2-1 | - | TRBV7-4 | CASNDGGPYEQFF | TGTGCCAGCAACGACGGGGGTCCCTATGAGCAGTTCTTC